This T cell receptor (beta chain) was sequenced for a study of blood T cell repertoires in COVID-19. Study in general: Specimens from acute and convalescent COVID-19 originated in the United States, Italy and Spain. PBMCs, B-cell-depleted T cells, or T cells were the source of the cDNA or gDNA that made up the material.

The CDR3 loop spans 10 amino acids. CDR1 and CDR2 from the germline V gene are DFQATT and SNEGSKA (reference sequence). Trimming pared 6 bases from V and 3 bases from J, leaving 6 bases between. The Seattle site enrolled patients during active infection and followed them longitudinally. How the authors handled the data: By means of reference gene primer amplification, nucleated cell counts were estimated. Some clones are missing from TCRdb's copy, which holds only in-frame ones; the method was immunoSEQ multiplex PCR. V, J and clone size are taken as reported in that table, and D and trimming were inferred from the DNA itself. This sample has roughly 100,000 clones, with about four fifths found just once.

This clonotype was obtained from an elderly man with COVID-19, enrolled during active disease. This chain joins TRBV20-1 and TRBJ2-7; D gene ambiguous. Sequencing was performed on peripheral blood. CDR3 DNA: TGCAGTGCCCCTTTCTACGAGCAGTACTTC. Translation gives CSAPFYEQYF.